One and the same sample provided the 29 T cell receptor beta chains below, sequenced in a study of cytomegalovirus exposure and HLA in healthy donors. The PCR had 60 Vbeta and 13 Jbeta primers. The table came from immunoSEQ multiplex PCR; TCRdb's copy has only in-frame clones and leaves some out. The sample has 150,000 or so clones; about 80% are singletons. The sample taken for sequencing was PBMCs. These receptors came from a female donor in good health and CMV-seronegative.

As for this clone: The sample carries other DNA sequences with the same CDR3. The chain has TRBV6-5 and TRBJ1-3; the D gene is possibly TRBD1 (5 bases). CDR3 length: 14 amino acids. V lost 2 bases and J 4 bases, leaving 9 bases between the germline ends. Looked up from germline, CDR1 is MNHEY and CDR2 is SVGAGI. The DNA for the CDR3 is TGTGCCAGCAGTTACAGGGGAGGCGGAAACACCATATATTTT. As protein: CASSYRGGGNTIYF.

This chain links TRBV10-3 with TRBJ2-5, with 7 bases matching TRBD2. V dropped 2 bases and J dropped 3; count of bases not matched to a gene: 3. From germline, CDR1 is ENHRY and CDR2 SYGVKD. The CDR3 loop spans 14 amino acids. CDR3 sequence: CAISETSEKETQYF. As DNA, the CDR3 is TGTGCCATCAGTGAGACTAGCGAGAAAGAGACCCAGTACTTC.

The chain carries TRBV11-2 and TRBJ2-5; weak D call: TRBD2 (7 bases). CDR1 is SGHAT, CDR2 FQNNGV, per germline. V was pared by 2 bases and J by 5 bases, with 15 bases between. The CDR3 totals 15 residues. This CDR3 is CASSLSAGRGETQYF. The CDR3 DNA is TGTGCCAGCAGCTTAAGCGCAGGGAGGGGGGAGACCCAGTACTTC.

The chain joins TRBV27 to TRBJ2-1, with D uncertain. In germline, CDR1 is MNHEY, CDR2 SMNVEV (reference sequence). The V end was cut by 5 bases, the J end by 3 bases, with 11 bases between. This CDR3 spans 14 amino acids. The CDR3 sequence is CASSTIINYNEQFF. CDR3 nucleotides: TGTGCCAGCAGTACAATAATAAACTACAATGAGCAGTTCTTC.

V gene TRBV6-4 combines with J gene TRBJ2-5; TRBD2 aligns across 12 bases. Trimming took 2 bases from V and 4 from J; bases not matched to a gene: 5. The CDR3 extends over 16 amino acids. CDR1 is MRHNA and CDR2 is SNTAGT in the germline V gene. The CDR3 nucleotides read TGTGCCAGCAGTGACAACCCTAGCGGGGGGGCAGAGACCCAGTACTTC. As protein: CASSDNPSGGAETQYF.

The chain employs TRBV7-8 and TRBJ2-1, with 10 bases identical to TRBD2. This CDR3 is built from 17 residues. V gave up 5 bases and J gave up 8 bases; unmatched junction bases: 15. Germline V CDR1 and CDR2: SGHVS, FQNEAQ. The CDR3: CASSRPTGAGGGHEQFF. The CDR3 DNA reads TGTGCCAGCAGCCGGCCAACGGGAGCGGGAGGGGGACATGAGCAGTTCTTC. Full variable domain (outside the CDR3, taken from reference TRBV7-8 and TRBJ2-1): GAGVSQSPRYKVAKRGQDVALRCDPISGHVSLFWYQQALGQGPEFLTYFQNEAQLDKSGLPSDRFFAERPEGSVSTLKIQRTQQEDSAVYLCASSRPTGAGGGHEQFFGPGTRLTVL.

The chain uses TRBV9 and TRBJ2-3, with TRBD2 identical over 15 bases. CDR1 and CDR2 (germline): SGDLS, YYNGEE. The length of the CDR3 is 17 residues. J was trimmed by 0 bases and V by 4 bases; bases with no gene match: 3. CDR3 coding DNA: TGTGCCAGCAGCCGGACTAGCGGGAGGGCCAGCACAGATACGCAGTATTTT. Its protein is CASSRTSGRASTDTQYF. Full variable domain (outside the CDR3, taken from reference TRBV9 and TRBJ2-3): DSGVTQTPKHLITATGQRVTLRCSPRSGDLSVYWYQQSLDQGLQFLIQYYNGEERAKGNILERFSAQQFPDLHSELNLSSLELGDSALYFCASSRTSGRASTDTQYFGPGTRLTVL.

The chain carries TRBV10-2 and TRBJ2-4, with 10 bases lining up with TRBD1. Germline lookup yields CDR1 WSHSY and CDR2 SAAADI. The CDR3 extends over 16 amino acids. V lost 6 bases and J lost 4; bases outside the gene matches: 9. The CDR3 reads CASRMIGTGEKNIQYF. The CDR3 DNA reads as TGCGCCAGCAGAATGATCGGGACAGGGGAAAAAAACATTCAGTACTTC.

This clone was detected a few times. V gene TRBV7-9 combines with J gene TRBJ2-7; 11 nucleotides line up with TRBD2. The CDR3 is 16 amino acids. V lost 4 bases to trimming and J lost 4 bases; unmatched junction nucleotides: 9. Germline assignment: CDR1 SEHNR and CDR2 FQNEAQ (reference sequence). CDR3 DNA: TGTGCCAGCAGCTCCCTAACTAGCGGGAGAAGTTACGAGCAGTACTTC. This translates into CASSSLTSGRSYEQYF. Based on the CDR3 plus reference TRBV7-9 and TRBJ2-7, the full variable domain is DTGVSQNPRHKITKRGQNVTFRCDPISEHNRLYWYRQTLGQGPEFLTYFQNEAQLEKSRLLSDRFSAERPKGSFSTLEIQRTEQGDSAMYLCASSSLTSGRSYEQYFGPGTRLTVT.

The chain couples TRBV2 to TRBJ1-1, with 8 bases that match TRBD1. The CDR3 runs to 15 residues. Germline V gene data show CDR1 as SNHLY and CDR2 as FYNNEI. The trim removed 3 bases at V and 4 bases at J, leaving 7 bases unmatched. Here the CDR3 reads CASSDLRQGTTEAFF. The CDR3 region has the DNA TGTGCCAGCAGTGACCTCCGACAGGGGACCACTGAAGCTTTCTTT. The variable domain in full, completed from reference TRBV2 and TRBJ1-1, reads EPEVTQTPSHQVTQMGQEVILRCVPISNHLYFYWYRQILGQKVEFLVSFYNNEISEKSEIFDDQFSVERPDGSNFTLKIRSTKLEDSAMYFCASSDLRQGTTEAFFGQGTRLTVV.

This clone was counted a single time. This chain connects TRBV19 to TRBJ1-1; possible D gene TRBD1, 6 bases. Germline assignment: CDR1 LNHDA and CDR2 SQIVND (reference sequence). V was cut by 5 bases and J by 6 bases, with 10 bases left in between. This CDR3 has 12 amino acids. The CDR3 sequence: CASSGEGAEAFF. CDR3 bases: TGTGCCAGTAGTGGAGAGGGGGCTGAAGCTTTCTTT. The full variable domain, in which reference TRBV19 and TRBJ1-1 provide the parts outside the CDR3, is DGGITQSPKYLFRKEGQNVTLSCEQNLNHDAMYWYRQDPGQGLRLIYYSQIVNDFQKGDIAEGYSVSREKKESFPLTVTSAQKNPTAFYLCASSGEGAEAFFGQGTRLTVV.

This chain links TRBV6-6 with TRBJ2-5; 7 nucleotides agree with TRBD2. V dropped 6 bases and J dropped 7; count of bases not matched to a gene: 8. The germline V gene encodes CDR1 MNHNY and CDR2 SVGAGI (reference sequence). The length of the CDR3 is 13 residues. The CDR3 DNA reads as TGTGCCAGCAGGGGCGGGGGATCCGGGACCCAGTACTTC. The encoded protein is CASRGGGSGTQYF.

The J gene is TRBJ1-4, the V gene TRBV5-4; 7 nucleotides align to TRBD1. The CDR3 is 15 amino acids. V trimming: 4 bases; J trimming: 5 bases; junction bases outside the gene matches: 8. Per germline, CDR1 SGHNT and CDR2 YYREEE (reference sequence). The CDR3 loop is CASSDRQGWNEKLFF. CDR3 bases: TGTGCCAGCAGCGACCGACAGGGCTGGAATGAAAAACTGTTTTTT.

The gene calls are TRBV27 and TRBJ2-2, with 7 bases lining up with TRBD2. Germline V gene sequence: CDR1 MNHEY, CDR2 SMNVEV (reference sequence). This CDR3 has 15 residues. V trimming: 6 bases; J trimming: 5 bases; junction bases outside the gene matches: 9. The CDR3 DNA reads as TGTGCCAGCAGCAATGGGGGGGTAGTGACCGGGGAGCTGTTTTTT. This translates into CASSNGGVVTGELFF.

This clone was seen a few times. The chain is built from TRBV25-1 and TRBJ1-2, with TRBD1 matching over 7 bases. Germline trimming cut 7 bases from V and 3 bases from J; bases unmatched to any gene: 5. CDR3 length: 13 amino acids. CDR1 and CDR2 (germline): MGHDK, SYGVNS. CDR3 sequence reads: CASTGTVHYGYTF. As DNA, the CDR3 is TGTGCCAGCACCGGGACAGTGCACTATGGCTACACCTTC.

The chain uses TRBV4-1 and TRBJ1-2; 7 bases are shared with TRBD1. The CDR3 has 13 amino acids. The ends lost 0 bases at V and 8 bases at J; junction bases unmatched: 3. Germline V lookup: CDR1 MGHRA, CDR2 YSYEKL. CDR3 amino acids: CASSQDRQGGYTF. The CDR3 DNA follows: TGCGCCAGCAGCCAAGACCGACAGGGAGGCTACACCTTC.

There are a few counts of this clone. This chain connects TRBV28 to TRBJ2-7, with D perhaps TRBD1 (5 bases). Germline V gene sequence: CDR1 MDHEN, CDR2 SYDVKM. The germline V and J ends were trimmed by 6 bases and 3 bases, with 15 bases remaining between them. The CDR3 has 14 residues. CDR3 protein: CASSWGGQNYEQYF. CDR3 DNA sequence: TGTGCCAGCAGCTGGGGCGGACAAAACTACGAGCAGTACTTC.

The chain carries TRBV4-2 and TRBJ1-3; D perhaps matches TRBD1 (5 bases). The germline V and J ends were trimmed by 2 bases and 7 bases, with 18 bases remaining between them. The germline V gene has CDR1 LGHNA and CDR2 YNFKEQ. The CDR3 is 16 residues long. In DNA, the CDR3 is TGTGCCAGCAGCCAACTCCTGGGGTCAGGGCTCAACACCATATATTTT. Translated: CASSQLLGSGLNTIYF.

This clone was seen only a few times. J is TRBJ1-2 and V is TRBV5-1; TRBD1 matches at 9 bases. CDR1 is SGHRS and CDR2 is YFSETQ in the germline V gene. Unmatched junction bases numbered 10, after V lost 4 bases and J lost 6 bases. The CDR3 covers 15 residues. The CDR3 nucleotides read TGCGCCAGCAGCCATACGGGACAGGGCACGAATGGCTACACCTTC. This sequence encodes CASSHTGQGTNGYTF.

The J gene is TRBJ1-1, the V gene TRBV29-1; D unclear. Germline CDR1 is SQVTM and CDR2 is ANQGSEA. The CDR3 is 12 residues long. V was clipped by 4 bases and J by 4 bases, with 10 bases between them. The CDR3 protein is CSVGGVGTEAFF. The CDR3 DNA is TGCAGCGTTGGAGGCGTAGGCACTGAAGCTTTCTTT.

This chain uses TRBV28 with TRBJ2-4; D gene unclear. The CDR3 sequence is 15 residues long. Trimming cost V 1 base and J 1 base, with 8 bases left between them. Germline CDR1 reads MDHEN; CDR2 reads SYDVKM. The CDR3 sequence: CASSLFPGAKNIQYF. DNA of the CDR3: TGTGCCAGCAGTTTATTCCCCGGGGCCAAAAACATTCAGTACTTC. Complete variable domain (other parts from reference TRBV28 and TRBJ2-4): DVKVTQSSRYLVKRTGEKVFLECVQDMDHENMFWYRQDPGLGLRLIYFSYDVKMKEKGDIPEGYSVSREKKERFSLILESASTNQTSMYLCASSLFPGAKNIQYFGAGTRLSVL.

This clone was counted between two and nine times. V is TRBV7-9 and J is TRBJ2-1; 10 bases align to TRBD2. The CDR3 totals 15 residues. V gave up 5 bases and J gave up 4 bases; unmatched junction bases: 5. Germline-derived CDR1 and CDR2 are SEHNR and FQNEAQ (reference sequence). The CDR3 sequence is CASSQGSGGYNEQFF. The CDR3 nucleotides read TGTGCCAGCAGCCAGGGTAGCGGGGGGTACAATGAGCAGTTCTTC.

J is TRBJ2-1 and V is TRBV5-1; TRBD1 might be the D (5 bases). From germline, CDR1 is SGHRS and CDR2 YFSETQ. Trimming left V 0 bases short and J 2 bases short, with 9 bases between. The CDR3 covers 15 residues. The CDR3 loop reads CASSLVQVTYNEQFF. The CDR3 DNA follows: TGCGCCAGCAGCTTGGTACAGGTGACCTACAATGAGCAGTTCTTC.

V is TRBV23-1 and J is TRBJ1-5; a weak D match, TRBD1 (6 bases). TRBV23-1 is an open reading frame whose function is uncertain. The CDR3 spans 12 residues. With 9 bases removed from V and 11 bases from J, the gap between germline ends came to 17 bases. The CDR3 region is CARQQGTKAQHF. The DNA for the CDR3 is TGCGCCAGGCAACAGGGTACGAAGGCCCAGCATTTT.

This chain connects TRBV2 to TRBJ2-4; perhaps TRBD1 as D (6 bases). There are 15 residues in the CDR3. The ends were cut back, 4 bases at V and 0 bases at J, with 10 bases in the middle. Germline CDR1 SNHLY, CDR2 FYNNEI. CDR3 in amino acids: CASSGQALAKNIQYF. The DNA of the CDR3 is TGTGCCAGCAGTGGACAGGCGCTAGCCAAAAACATTCAGTACTTC. Using reference TRBV2 and TRBJ2-4 for the parts outside the CDR3, the full variable domain is EPEVTQTPSHQVTQMGQEVILRCVPISNHLYFYWYRQILGQKVEFLVSFYNNEISEKSEIFDDQFSVERPDGSNFTLKIRSTKLEDSAMYFCASSGQALAKNIQYFGAGTRLSVL.

V usage is TRBV30 and J usage is TRBJ1-2, with TRBD1 matching 8 bases. With V trimmed by 3 bases and J by 7 bases, 7 bases remained unmatched. This CDR3 has 13 amino acids. Looked up from germline, CDR1 is GTSNPN and CDR2 is SVGIG (reference sequence). CDR3 amino acids: CAWRARGTGGYTF. As DNA, the CDR3 is TGTGCCTGGAGGGCCAGGGGGACAGGTGGCTACACCTTC.

This clone was observed a few times. The chain is built from TRBV6-4 and TRBJ1-5; D is uncertain. This CDR3 is 15 amino acids long. Germline values: CDR1 MRHNA, CDR2 SNTAGT. Between the trimmed V and J ends, which lost 3 bases and 4 bases, there was a span of 13 bases. Here the CDR3 reads CASSEAEEGNQPQHF. In DNA, the CDR3 is TGTGCCAGCAGTGAAGCGGAGGAGGGTAATCAGCCCCAGCATTTT.

This chain links TRBV6-1 with TRBJ1-1; maybe TRBD1 (5 bases). The germline V gene has CDR1 MNHNS and CDR2 SASEGT. Trimming took off 5 bases at V and 4 bases at J, with 17 bases between the two ends. The CDR3 is 15 residues long. CDR3 amino acids: CASSRVLFQGTEAFF. The CDR3 DNA is TGTGCCAGCAGTCGCGTCTTGTTTCAGGGCACTGAAGCTTTCTTT.

The chain has TRBV5-1 and TRBJ2-2; maybe TRBD2 (7 bases). Germline CDR1 SGHRS, CDR2 YFSETQ. V lost 7 bases and J lost 5, with 24 bases in between. CDR3 length: 17 amino acids. The CDR3 DNA sequence: TGCGCCAGCTCCCCTGGCTGGGGGGGGCGACGAACCGGGGAGCTGTTTTTT. Translation: CASSPGWGGRRTGELFF.